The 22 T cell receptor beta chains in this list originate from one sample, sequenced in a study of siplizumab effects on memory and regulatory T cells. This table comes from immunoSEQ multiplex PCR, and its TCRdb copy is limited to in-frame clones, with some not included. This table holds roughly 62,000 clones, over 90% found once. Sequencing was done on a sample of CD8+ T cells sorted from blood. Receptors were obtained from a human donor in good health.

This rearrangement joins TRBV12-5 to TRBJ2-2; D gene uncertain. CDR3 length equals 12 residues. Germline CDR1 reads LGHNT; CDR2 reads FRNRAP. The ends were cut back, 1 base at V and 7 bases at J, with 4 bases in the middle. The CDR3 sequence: CASGLGGGELFF. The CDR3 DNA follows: TGTGCTAGTGGTTTGGGGGGCGGGGAGCTGTTTTTT.

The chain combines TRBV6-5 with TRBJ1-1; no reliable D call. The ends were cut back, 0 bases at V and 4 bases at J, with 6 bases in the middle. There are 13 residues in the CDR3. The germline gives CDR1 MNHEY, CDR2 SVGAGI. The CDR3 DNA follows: TGTGCCAGCAGTTACTCGGGTGGCACTGAAGCTTTCTTT. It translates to CASSYSGGTEAFF.

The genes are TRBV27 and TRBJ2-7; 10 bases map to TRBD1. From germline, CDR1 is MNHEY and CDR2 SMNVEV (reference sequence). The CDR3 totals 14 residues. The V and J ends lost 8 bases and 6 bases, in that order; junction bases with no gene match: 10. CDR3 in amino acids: CASLAPDRGLEQYF. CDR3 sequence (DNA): TGTGCCAGCCTCGCTCCCGACAGGGGGCTCGAGCAGTACTTC.

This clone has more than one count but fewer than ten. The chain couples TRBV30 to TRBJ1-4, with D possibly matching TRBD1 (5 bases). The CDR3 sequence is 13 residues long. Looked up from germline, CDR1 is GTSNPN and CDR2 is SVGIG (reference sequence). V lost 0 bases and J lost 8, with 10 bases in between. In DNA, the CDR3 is TGTGCCTGGAGTGTGGGGGGATCGGAAAAACTGTTTTTT. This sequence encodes CAWSVGGSEKLFF.

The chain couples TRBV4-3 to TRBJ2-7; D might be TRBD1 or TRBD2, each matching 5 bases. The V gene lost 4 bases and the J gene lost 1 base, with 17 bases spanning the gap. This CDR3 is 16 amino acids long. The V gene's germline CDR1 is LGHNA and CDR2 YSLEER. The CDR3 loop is CASSPDPGTHSYEQYF. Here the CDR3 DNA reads TGCGCCAGCAGCCCAGATCCCGGGACCCATTCCTACGAGCAGTACTTC.

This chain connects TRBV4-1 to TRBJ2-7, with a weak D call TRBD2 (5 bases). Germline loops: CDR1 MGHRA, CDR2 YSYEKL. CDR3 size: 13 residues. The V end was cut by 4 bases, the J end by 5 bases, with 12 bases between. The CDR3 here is CASSPSPGNEQYF. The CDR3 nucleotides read TGCGCCAGCAGCCCCTCTCCGGGAAACGAGCAGTACTTC.

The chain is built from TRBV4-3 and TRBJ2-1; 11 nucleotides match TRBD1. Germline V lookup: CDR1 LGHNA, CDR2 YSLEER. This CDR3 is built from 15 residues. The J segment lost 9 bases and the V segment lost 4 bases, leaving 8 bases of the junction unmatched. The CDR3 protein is CASSLGTGGLGEQFF. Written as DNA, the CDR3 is TGCGCCAGCAGCCTGGGGACAGGGGGTTTGGGTGAGCAGTTCTTC.

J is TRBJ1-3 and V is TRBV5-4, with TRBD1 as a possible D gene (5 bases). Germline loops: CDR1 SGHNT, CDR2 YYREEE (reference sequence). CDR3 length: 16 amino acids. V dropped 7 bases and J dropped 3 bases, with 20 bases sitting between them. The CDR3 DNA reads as TGTGCCAGCTCCCCCTTCGGAGGGACTCATGGAAACACCATATATTTT. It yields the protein CASSPFGGTHGNTIYF.

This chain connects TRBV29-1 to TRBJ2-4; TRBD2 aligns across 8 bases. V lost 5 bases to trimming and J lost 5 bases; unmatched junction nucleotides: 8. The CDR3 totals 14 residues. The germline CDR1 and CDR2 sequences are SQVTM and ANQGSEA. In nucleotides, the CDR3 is TGCAGCGTTCTTGCGGGGCGGGAGGAAAACATTCAGTACTTC. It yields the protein CSVLAGREENIQYF.

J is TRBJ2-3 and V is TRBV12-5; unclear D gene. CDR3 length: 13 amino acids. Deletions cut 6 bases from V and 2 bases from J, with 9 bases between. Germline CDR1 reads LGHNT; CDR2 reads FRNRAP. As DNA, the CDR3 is TGTGCTAGTGGCTCCTCATTCACAGATACGCAGTATTTT. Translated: CASGSSFTDTQYF.

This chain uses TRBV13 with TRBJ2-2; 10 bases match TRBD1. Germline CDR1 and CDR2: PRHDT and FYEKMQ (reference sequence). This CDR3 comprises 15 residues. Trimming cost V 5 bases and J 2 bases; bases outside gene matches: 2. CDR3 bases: TGTGCCAGCAGCAGACAGGGGGCAAACACCGGGGAGCTGTTTTTT. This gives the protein CASSRQGANTGELFF.

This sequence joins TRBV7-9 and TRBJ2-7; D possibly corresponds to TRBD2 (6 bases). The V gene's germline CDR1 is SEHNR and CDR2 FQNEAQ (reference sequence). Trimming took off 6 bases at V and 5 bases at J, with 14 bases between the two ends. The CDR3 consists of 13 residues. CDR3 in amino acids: CASSSGTGDEQYF. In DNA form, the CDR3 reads TGTGCCAGCAGTTCCGGGACTGGGGACGAGCAGTACTTC.

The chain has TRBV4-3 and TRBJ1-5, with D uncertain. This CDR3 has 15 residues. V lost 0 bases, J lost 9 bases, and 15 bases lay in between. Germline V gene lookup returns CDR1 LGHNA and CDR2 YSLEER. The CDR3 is CASSQDWSPAWPQHF. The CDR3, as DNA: TGCGCCAGCAGCCAAGATTGGTCTCCGGCGTGGCCCCAGCATTTT.

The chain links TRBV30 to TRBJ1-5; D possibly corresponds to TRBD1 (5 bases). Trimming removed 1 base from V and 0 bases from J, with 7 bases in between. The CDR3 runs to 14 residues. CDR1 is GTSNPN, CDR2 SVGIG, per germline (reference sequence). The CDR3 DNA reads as TGTGCCTGGAGTGCGGGGGGTAGCAATCAGCCCCAGCATTTT. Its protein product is CAWSAGGSNQPQHF.

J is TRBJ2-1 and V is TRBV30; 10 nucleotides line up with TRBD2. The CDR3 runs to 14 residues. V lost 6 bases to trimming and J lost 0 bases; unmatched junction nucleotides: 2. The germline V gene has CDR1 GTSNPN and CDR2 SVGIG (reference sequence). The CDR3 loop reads CACPSGSSYNEQFF. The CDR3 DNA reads TGTGCCTGTCCTAGCGGGAGCTCCTACAATGAGCAGTTCTTC.

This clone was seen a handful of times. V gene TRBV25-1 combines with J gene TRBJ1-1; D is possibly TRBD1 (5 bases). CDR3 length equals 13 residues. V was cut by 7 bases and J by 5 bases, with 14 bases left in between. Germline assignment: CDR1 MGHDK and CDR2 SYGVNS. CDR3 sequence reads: CASIGQGVTEAFF. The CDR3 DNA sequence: TGTGCCAGCATCGGGCAGGGTGTAACTGAAGCTTTCTTT.

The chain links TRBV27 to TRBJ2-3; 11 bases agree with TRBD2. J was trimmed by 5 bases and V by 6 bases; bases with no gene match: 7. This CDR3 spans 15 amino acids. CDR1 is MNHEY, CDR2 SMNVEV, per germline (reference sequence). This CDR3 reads CASSPLAGVGDTQYF. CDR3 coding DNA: TGTGCCAGCAGCCCACTAGCGGGAGTAGGAGATACGCAGTATTTT.

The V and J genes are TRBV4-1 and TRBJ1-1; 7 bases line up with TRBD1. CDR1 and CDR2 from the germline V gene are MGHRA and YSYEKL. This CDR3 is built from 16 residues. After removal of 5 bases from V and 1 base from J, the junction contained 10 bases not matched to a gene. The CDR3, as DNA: TGCGCCAGCAGCTTTTCCGACAGGGCTAGGAACACTGAAGCTTTCTTT. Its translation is CASSFSDRARNTEAFF.

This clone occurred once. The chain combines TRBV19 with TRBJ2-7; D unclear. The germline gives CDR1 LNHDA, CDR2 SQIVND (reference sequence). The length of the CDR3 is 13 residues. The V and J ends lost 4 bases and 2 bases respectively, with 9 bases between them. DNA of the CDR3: TGTGCCAGTAGTAACCAAGGACCCTACGAGCAGTACTTC. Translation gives CASSNQGPYEQYF.

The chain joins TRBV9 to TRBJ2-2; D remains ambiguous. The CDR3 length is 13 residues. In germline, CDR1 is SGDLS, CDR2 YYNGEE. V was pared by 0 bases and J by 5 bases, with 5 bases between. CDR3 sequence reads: CASSVALTGELFF. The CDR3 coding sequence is TGTGCCAGCAGCGTAGCTTTGACCGGGGAGCTGTTTTTT. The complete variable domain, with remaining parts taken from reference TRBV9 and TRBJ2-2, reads DSGVTQTPKHLITATGQRVTLRCSPRSGDLSVYWYQQSLDQGLQFLIQYYNGEERAKGNILERFSAQQFPDLHSELNLSSLELGDSALYFCASSVALTGELFFGEGSRLTVL.

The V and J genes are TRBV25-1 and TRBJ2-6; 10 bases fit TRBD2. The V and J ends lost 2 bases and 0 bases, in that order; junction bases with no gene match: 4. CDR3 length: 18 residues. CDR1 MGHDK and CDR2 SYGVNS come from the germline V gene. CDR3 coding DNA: TGTGCCAGCAGTGAACTTGGACTAGCGGCCTCTGGGGCCAACGTCCTGACTTTC. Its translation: CASSELGLAASGANVLTF.

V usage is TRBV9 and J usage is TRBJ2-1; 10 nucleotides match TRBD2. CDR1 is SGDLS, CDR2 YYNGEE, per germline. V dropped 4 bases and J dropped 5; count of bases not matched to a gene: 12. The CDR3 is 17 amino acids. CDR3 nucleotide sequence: TGTGCCAGCAGCCCCTCGCCCCTAGCGGGAGTTAACAATGAGCAGTTCTTC. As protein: CASSPSPLAGVNNEQFF.